This T cell receptor (beta chain) was captured in a study of cytomegalovirus exposure and HLA in healthy donors. General observations from the study: Roughly uniform depth of sequencing across donors was assumed in presence/absence analyses. After further analysis at a later stage, 16,951 TCR beta sequences were associated with HLA alleles at 0.05 false discovery rate. The authors later linked a missense DCLRE1C variant to TCR beta V- and J-gene trimming.

About this clone: Its antigen is as yet unknown.

The PCR contained 60 Vbeta and 13 Jbeta primers. Here immunoSEQ multiplex PCR was the method, and the copy in TCRdb shows in-frame clones only, minus some. Of approximately 160,000 clones listed, over 70% are singletons. The TCR sequence derives from a woman aged 40 to 50 in good health and CMV-seropositive. Source material: PBMCs.

The CDR3 DNA reads TGTGCCAGCAGCCTGGTGGGACAGGGGGTTCCCGGGGAGCTGTTTTTT. Its protein is CASSLVGQGVPGELFF. The chain combines TRBV5-4 with TRBJ2-2, with 11 bases lining up with TRBD1. The CDR3 contains 16 residues. CDR1 is SGHNT, CDR2 YYREEE, per germline (reference sequence). Trimming at V came to 4 bases and at J to 6 bases, leaving 8 bases not matched to a gene.